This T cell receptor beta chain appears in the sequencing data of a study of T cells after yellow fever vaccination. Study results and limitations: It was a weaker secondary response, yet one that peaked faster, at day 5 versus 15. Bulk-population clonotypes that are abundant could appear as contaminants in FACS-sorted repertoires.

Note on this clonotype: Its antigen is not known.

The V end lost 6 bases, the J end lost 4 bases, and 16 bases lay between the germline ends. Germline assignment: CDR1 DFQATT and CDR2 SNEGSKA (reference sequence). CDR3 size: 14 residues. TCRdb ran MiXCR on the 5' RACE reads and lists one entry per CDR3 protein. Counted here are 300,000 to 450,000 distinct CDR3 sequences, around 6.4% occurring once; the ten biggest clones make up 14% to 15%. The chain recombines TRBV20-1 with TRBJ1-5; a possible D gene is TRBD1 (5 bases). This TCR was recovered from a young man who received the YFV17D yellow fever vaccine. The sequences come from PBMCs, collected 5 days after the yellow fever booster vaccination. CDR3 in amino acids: CSAPVGGGNQPQHF. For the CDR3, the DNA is TGCAGTGCCCCGGTGGGGGGGGGAAATCAGCCCCAGCATTTT.